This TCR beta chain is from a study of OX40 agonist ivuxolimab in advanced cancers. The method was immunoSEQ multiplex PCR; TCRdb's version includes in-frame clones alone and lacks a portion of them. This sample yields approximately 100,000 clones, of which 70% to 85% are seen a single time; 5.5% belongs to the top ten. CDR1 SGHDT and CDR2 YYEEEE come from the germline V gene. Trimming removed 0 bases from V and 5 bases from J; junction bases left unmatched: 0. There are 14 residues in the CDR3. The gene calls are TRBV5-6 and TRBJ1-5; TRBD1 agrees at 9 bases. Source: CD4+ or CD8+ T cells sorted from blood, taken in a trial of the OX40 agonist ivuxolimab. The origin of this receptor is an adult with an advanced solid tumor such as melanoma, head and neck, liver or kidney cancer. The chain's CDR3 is CASSLGDRDQPQHF. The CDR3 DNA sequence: TGTGCCAGCAGCTTGGGGGACAGGGATCAGCCCCAGCATTTT.